The 14 T cell receptor beta chains presented below share a single source sample, sequenced in a study of tumor-infiltrating lymphocytes in primary liver carcinoma. From roughly 500 ng total RNA, TCR beta cDNA was generated with a primer in the constant region. Generation of the TCR beta libraries relied on three nested multiplex PCR rounds using slightly modified ARM-PCR. For about 11 cycles apiece, the opening two PCR rounds ran with TRBV1-TRBV30 forward primers and a C-beta reverse primer. TCRdb redid the calling of the multiplex PCR reads with MiXCR, one entry per CDR3 protein. The sample lists roughly 50,000 distinct CDR3 sequences, about 70% seen once, with about 26% in the top ten. The study co-extracted DNA and RNA from 20-30 mg of unsorted bulk tissue. The specimen sequenced was liver tumor tissue from sampling region 2. Subset: tumor region T2, inferior pole. The receptors were sampled from a man aged 35-49 years with primary liver carcinoma and hepatitis B virus infection.

With respect to this clonotype: A read error may account for a junction end that differs from germline. The chain combines TRBV7-8 with TRBJ2-3; 8 bases are shared with TRBD1. This CDR3 contains 15 residues. CDR1 and CDR2 (germline): SGHVS, FQNEAQ. As DNA, the CDR3 is TGTGCCAGTAGCTTAGACGGACCGGGGACAGGAACGCAGTATTTT. It codes for CASSLDGPGTGTQYF. The whole variable domain, filled in from reference TRBV7-8 and TRBJ2-3, reads GAGVSQSPRYKVAKRGQDVALRCDPISGHVSLFWYQQALGQGPEFLTYFQNEAQLDKSGLPSDRFFAERPEGSVSTLKIQRTQQEDSAVYLCASSLDGPGTGTQYFGPGTRLTVL.

Turning to this clonotype: This may stem from a read error, because a much larger clone lies one nucleotide away. V usage is TRBV28 and J usage is TRBJ2-5, with TRBD1 matching 9 bases. Germline V lookup: CDR1 MDHEN, CDR2 SYDVKM. This CDR3 comprises 14 residues. The CDR3 coding sequence is TGTGCCAGCACTTTACAGGGGGCCGGGGAGACCCAGTACTTC. Protein product: CASTLQGAGETQYF.

Worth noting for this clonotype: The CDR3 does not close with the conserved phenylalanine or tryptophan, likely indicating a read error. This chain joins TRBV14 and TRBJ2-3; 8 nucleotides align to TRBD2. J lost 5 bases, V lost 1 base, and 5 bases had no gene match. CDR1 is SGHDN, CDR2 FVKESK, per germline. This CDR3 has 15 residues. The CDR3 protein is CASSQGTSRIDTQYI. The CDR3 nucleotides are TGTGCCAGCAGCCAAGGGACTAGCAGGATAGATACGCAGTATATT.

Details on this clonotype: A read error may account for a junction end that differs from germline. The chain combines TRBV5-4 with TRBJ2-7; a possible D gene is TRBD2 (5 bases). The CDR3 has 15 residues. The germline V gene has CDR1 SGHNT and CDR2 YYREEE (reference sequence). The CDR3 region is CTSSWGGPVGDEQYF. CDR3 coding DNA: TGTACCAGCAGCTGGGGTGGACCAGTCGGGGACGAGCAGTACTTC. The full variable domain, its missing parts supplied by reference TRBV5-4 and TRBJ2-7, is ETGVTQSPTHLIKTRGQQVTLRCSSQSGHNTVSWYQQALGQGPQFIFQYYREEENGRGNFPPRFSGLQFPNYSSELNVNALELDDSALYLCTSSWGGPVGDEQYFGPGTRLTVT.

Of note for this clonotype: A much larger clone lies a single base off, so this may be a read error. The J gene is TRBJ1-5, the V gene TRBV2; D may be TRBD1 (5 bases). Trimming left V 8 bases short and J 2 bases short, with 16 bases between. Germline V gene data show CDR1 as SNHLY and CDR2 as FYNNEI. The CDR3 has 15 amino acids. The CDR3 reads CASGALGGGNQPQHF. The CDR3 region has the DNA TGTGCCAGCGGGGCTCTGGGGGGGGGCAATCAGCCCCAGCATTTT. The full variable domain, completed using reference TRBV2 and TRBJ1-5, is EPEVTQTPSHQVTQMGQEVILRCVPISNHLYFYWYRQILGQKVEFLVSFYNNEISEKSEIFDDQFSVERPDGSNFTLKIRSTKLEDSAMYFCASGALGGGNQPQHFGDGTRLSIL.

As for this clonotype: At one boundary the junction diverges from the germline segment, which might be a read error. The chain employs TRBV5-6 and TRBJ2-2; D may be TRBD2 (5 bases). Germline CDR1 SGHDT, CDR2 YYEEEE. CDR3 length: 13 residues. The CDR3 spells CASSLVNTGELFF. In DNA form, the CDR3 reads TGTGCCAGCAGCTTGGTGAACACCGGGGAACTGTTTTTT.

Points on this clonotype: The junction does not match germline at one end; this may be a read error. The chain carries TRBV12-3 or TRBV12-4 and TRBJ2-1; 9 nucleotides align to TRBD1. This CDR3 is built from 13 residues. The CDR3 nucleotides are TGCGCCAACACCTTACAGGGGGCGAGTGAGCAGTTCTTC. Amino acids: CANTLQGASEQFF.

The chain links TRBV14 to TRBJ1-2; perhaps TRBD1 as D (5 bases). The CDR3 extends over 15 amino acids. Trimming removed 1 base at V and 8 bases at J, with 17 bases between. Germline assignment: CDR1 SGHDN and CDR2 FVKESK. This CDR3 reads CASSQGGVGTRGYTF. CDR3 in DNA: TGTGCCAGCAGCCAAGGGGGAGTCGGGACGAGAGGCTACACCTTC.

To note about this clonotype: Without the conserved terminal phenylalanine or tryptophan, this CDR3 likely stems from a read error. The limits of the CDR3 on the DNA are not certain, so only TCRdb's listed CDR3 is given. The chain has TRBV28 and TRBJ1-1; the table's D gene call, TRBD1, was not cross checked with the DNA. Germline assignment: CDR1 MDHEN and CDR2 SYDVKM. Inclusive of both ends, the CDR3 amounts to 14 amino acids. The CDR3 loop is CASSSPTGATEALI.

As for this clonotype: A junction end diverges from the germline sequence, so it may reflect a read error. The rearrangement uses TRBV11-2 and TRBJ1-3; weak D call: TRBD1 (5 bases). Germline V gives CDR1 SGHAT, CDR2 FQNNGV. This CDR3 spans 13 amino acids. The CDR3, as DNA: TGTACCTCAGCCCAGGGAGCTGGAAACACCATATACTTC. It codes for CTSAQGAGNTIYF.

In the case of this clonotype: The junction departs from germline at one end; a sequencing error may be responsible. This sequence joins TRBV4-2 and TRBJ1-3, with D possibly matching TRBD1 (5 bases). Germline V gives CDR1 LGHNA, CDR2 YNFKEQ. CDR3 length: 14 amino acids. The CDR3 loop reads CASSRDEAGNTIHF. The CDR3 DNA reads TGCGCCAGCAGCAGGGACGAGGCGGGAAACACCATACATTTT.

This clonotype was observed many times. CDR3 loop: CASSLVGQGATNYGYTF. CDR3 nucleotides: TGCGCCAGCAGCTTGGTTGGACAGGGGGCAACTAACTATGGCTACACCTTC. The J gene is TRBJ1-2, the V gene TRBV5-1; 11 bases are shared with TRBD1. The length of the CDR3 is 17 residues. After removal of 0 bases from V and 0 bases from J, the junction contained 4 bases not matched to a gene. The V gene's germline CDR1 is SGHRS and CDR2 YFSETQ.

The chain is built from TRBV9 and TRBJ2-1, with 7 bases fitting TRBD2. Per the germline V gene, CDR1 is SGDLS and CDR2 is YYNGEE. V lost 4 bases to trimming and J lost 7 bases; unmatched junction nucleotides: 14. The CDR3 covers 16 residues. The CDR3 sequence: CASSPWGGTSKNEQFF. CDR3 DNA: TGTGCCAGCAGCCCATGGGGGGGAACTAGCAAGAATGAGCAGTTCTTC.

About this clonotype: Sequence at one end of the junction differs from germline and may be a read error. The chain has TRBV10-1 and TRBJ2-3; 8 positions agree with TRBD1. The CDR3 is made up of 15 amino acids. Germline lookup yields CDR1 WNHNN and CDR2 SYGVQD (reference sequence). The DNA of the CDR3 is TGCGCCAGCAGTGTAACCCGGACAGGGACCGATACACAGTATTTT. Protein: CASSVTRTGTDTQYF.